Below, one T cell receptor beta chain is given with its context. The antigen it binds to is not known. The sample holds no much larger clone one base away, and base qualities are not on file. This entry comes from a study of blood T cell repertoires in COVID-19 (dated by TCRdb to the early 2020s). Regarding the research as a whole: Samples covering the acute and convalescent phases of COVID-19 were provided by collaborators in the United States, Italy and Spain. Nearly every sample came with metadata listing a de-identified subject ID, COVID-19 status, age in years and sex. The material from the prospective study consisted of cDNA or gDNA derived from T cells, B-cell-depleted T cells, or PBMCs. The samples were drawn from the first 160 participants of the ongoing ImmuneRACE study and from some 1,300 subjects provided by 6 global collaborators. The dataset comprised deeply sampled blood TCRbeta repertoires from subjects exposed to, actively infected with, or recovered from COVID-19. HLA class I and class II types, where available, came from metadata supplied by the sample provider rather than from assay-based typing. A freely available public database, intended as a resource for researchers studying the immune response to SARS-CoV-2, is where the repertoires were released. Here is what the overall study found, with its caveats: How much clinical and demographic metadata was included differed by source and by participant, and the metadata was provided uncurated.

Enrolling through a virtual design, the prospective study's participants ranged in age from roughly 18 to 90 years and lived across around 25 United States geographic areas. To assign participants to cohorts, the prospective study relied on clinical history that participants themselves reported in a screening survey and a study questionnaire. Each participant in the prospective study had whole blood, serum and a nasopharyngeal or oropharyngeal swab collected by mobile phlebotomists. Prospective study participants could optionally give additional blood draws and questionnaires over a roughly two-month period. Prospective study blood samples were shipped either frozen or at room temperature before DNA extraction. As encoded in the germline V gene (reference sequence), CDR1 is SEHNR while CDR2 is FQNEAQ. From its cysteine to its phenylalanine, the CDR3 spans 13 amino acids. Only the CDR3 DNA is retained, 39 bases long and in frame from the first base. V and J lose 6 bases and 5 bases, and a span of 13 bases separates them.

TCRbeta CDR3 regions were amplified from genomic DNA using the immunoSEQ Assay, a bias-controlled multiplex PCR. Under the source paper's analysis protocol: The number of nucleated cells in each sample was estimated by amplification of reference gene primers within the assay. To quantify the absolute abundance of each unique TCRbeta CDR3 rearrangement, sequence reads were collapsed and filtered. For each sample, productive Simpson clonality was calculated as the square root of Simpson's diversity index over productive rearrangements. In its TCRdb copy, this immuneACCESS table keeps in-frame sequences only and misses some clones. Where compared with another copy, unresolved V genes explain less than half of these, and the others have no known cause. V, J and clone size reflect that table, while D and trimming were determined from the DNA. Within this sample are about 180,000 clones, with 87% of them counted one time only. The ten top clones hold around 1.2% of the sample.

The sample comprised PBMCs or T cells enriched from blood (not recorded which). The sequence was collected from a human donor with acute COVID-19. The donor label of this sample is uncertain. The chain is assembled from TRBV7-9 and TRBJ1-1; no D gene call is confident. The DNA sequence is TGTGCCAGCAGACACCCTGAGCGGACTGAAGCTTTCTTT. It translates as CASRHPERTEAFF.